What follows describes a single TCR beta chain. Its antigen specificity is not known. The record has no base qualities; no much larger clone is one base away. Uninvolved adjacent lung was taken at least 2 cm from the tumor margin and confirmed free of atypia by two independent pathologists. At diagnosis, peripheral blood, uninvolved tumor-adjacent lung and tumor were collected and stored as a combination of fresh-frozen and FFPE material. CDR1 and CDR2, looked up from the germline V gene, are WSHSY and SAAADI. Inclusive of the bounding cysteine and phenylalanine, the CDR3 is 13 residues long. The kept DNA is CDR3 alone, 39 bases in frame from the first base. Cut back by 7 bases and 0 bases, the V and J ends lie 9 bases apart. The immunoSEQ Assay was used to sequence TCR beta CDR3 regions from DNA. In the paper's pipeline: T cell density was computed as TCR beta template counts normalized to usable DNA estimated by amplifying housekeeping genes. Richness was estimated using the preseqR package, with extrapolation to 400,000 templates for PBMC samples and to 120,000 templates for tissue samples. Clonality was defined as one minus Pielou's evenness. Tissue-enriched TCRs were identified through differential abundance testing performed on productive amino-acid clonotypes, with a minimum total count of 5 and an alpha of 0.1. The Jaccard Index and the Morisita Overlap Index were used to measure how much the repertoires overlapped between compartments. GLIPH grouped TCR beta CDR3s together with public tetramer-defined viral CDR3s, and a viral motif had to include at least three viral sequences and show V-gene enrichment. The table comes from immuneACCESS by way of TCRdb, which keeps in-frame sequences with V and J called. Part of the clones is missing from these tables; in studies checked, under half for an unresolved V gene and the rest for unknown reasons. For V, J and clone size, that table is used; D and trimming come from the DNA. In all, the sample holds roughly 1,300 clones, and roughly 23% of those were seen once. The top ten hold approximately 26% of the sample.

This specimen comes from a study of T cells in localized non-small cell lung cancer (dated by TCRdb to 2018 to 2020). Study-level background: The study analyzed T cell repertoires of over 200 early-stage NSCLC patients, comparing tumors and uninvolved tumor-adjacent lungs. The cohort consisted of approximately 220 treatment-naive NSCLC patients whose localized lung tumors had been resected. Of the NSCLC patients, about 130 were male and around 99 were female, and the mean age was approximately 66 years.

Findings and caveats that apply to the study as a whole: Since the design was exploratory, TCR variables were selected using unadjusted p-values with no false-discovery rate correction. Longer overall survival was associated with higher blood T cell density, whereas shorter survival was associated with higher adjacent-lung clonality. Because multi-region sequencing of the tumors was not done, intratumor heterogeneity could not be ruled out. A median of around 57 of the top 100 tumor clones were detected in paired uninvolved adjacent lung, and around 30 of these tumor clones were also found among the top 100 clones of the paired uninvolved adjacent lung. Uninvolved tumor-adjacent lung showed the highest T cell clonality, higher than tumor, which suggests more focused antigenic responses in the uninvolved tumor-adjacent lung.

The sample consisted of normal lung tissue next to the tumor, taken before any cancer treatment. The sequence derives from a male donor aged 60 or over with stage III squamous cell lung carcinoma. The receptor chain draws on TRBV10-2 and TRBJ1-1; no confident D gene assignment can be made. At the DNA level, the sequence is TGCGCCAGCAACAACCAGGTGAACACTGAAGCTTTCTTT. It specifies CASNNQVNTEAFF.